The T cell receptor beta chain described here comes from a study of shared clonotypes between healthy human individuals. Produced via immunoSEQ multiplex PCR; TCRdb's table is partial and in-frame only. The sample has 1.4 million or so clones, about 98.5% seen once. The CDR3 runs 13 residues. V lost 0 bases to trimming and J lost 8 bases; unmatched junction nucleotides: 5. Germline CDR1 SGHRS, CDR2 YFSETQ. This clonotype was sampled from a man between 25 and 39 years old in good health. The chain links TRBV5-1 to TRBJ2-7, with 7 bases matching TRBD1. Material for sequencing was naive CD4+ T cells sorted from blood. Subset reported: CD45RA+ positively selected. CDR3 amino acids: CASSLGQGGQQYF. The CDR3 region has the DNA TGCGCCAGCAGCTTGGGACAGGGCGGCCAGCAGTACTTC.